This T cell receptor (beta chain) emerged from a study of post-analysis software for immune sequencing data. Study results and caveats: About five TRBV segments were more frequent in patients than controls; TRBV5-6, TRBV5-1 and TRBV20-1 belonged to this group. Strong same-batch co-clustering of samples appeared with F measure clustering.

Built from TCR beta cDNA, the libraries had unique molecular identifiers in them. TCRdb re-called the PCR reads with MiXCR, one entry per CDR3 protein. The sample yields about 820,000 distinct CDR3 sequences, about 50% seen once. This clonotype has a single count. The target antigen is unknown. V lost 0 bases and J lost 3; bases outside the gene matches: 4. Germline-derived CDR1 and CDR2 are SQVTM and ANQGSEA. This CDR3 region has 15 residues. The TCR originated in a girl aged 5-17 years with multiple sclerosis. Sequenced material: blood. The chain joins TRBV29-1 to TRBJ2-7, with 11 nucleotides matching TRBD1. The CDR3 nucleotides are TGCAGCGTTGAAGAGGGGGACAGGGGGAACTACGAGCAGTACTTC. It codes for CSVEEGDRGNYEQYF.